This TCR beta chain was captured by sequencing in a study of T cell responses to AZD1222 COVID-19 vaccine. About the study: Pooling covered second doses at about 4 or about 12 weeks. Study-level results: Reportedly, close to half of spike-specific TCRs are directed against unmutated variant regions.

The protocol was immunoSEQ multiplex PCR, while the TCRdb copy is restricted to in-frame clones and leaves out a portion. This table holds 75,000 to 100,000 clones, 88% found once. As to this clone: Its antigen is still unknown.

The sequencing here drew on peripheral blood, taken on day 0 of AZD1222 vaccination. This clonotype was obtained from an adult in good health.

The chain's CDR3 is CASSPQAGQDNEQFF. The CDR3, as DNA: TGTGCCAGCAGCCCGCAAGCGGGCCAAGACAATGAGCAGTTCTTC. This chain joins TRBV4-2 and TRBJ2-1; D is perhaps TRBD2 (6 bases). This CDR3 is 15 amino acids long. Germline loops: CDR1 LGHNA, CDR2 YNFKEQ. Trimming pared 4 bases from V and 5 bases from J, leaving 15 bases between.